The 28 T cell receptor beta chains below come from one sample, sequenced in a study of blood T cell repertoires in COVID-19 (dated by TCRdb to about 2020). Libraries came from the immunoSEQ multiplex PCR assay. In TCRdb, the immuneACCESS table is reduced to in-frame sequences with V and J assigned. These tables do not hold every clone; where another copy was compared, an unresolved V gene accounts for under half, and the others remain unexplained. Present in this sample are about 260,000 clones, around 90% of which were seen just once. Jointly, the top ten make up around 0.85% of the sample. The source material was PBMCs or T cells enriched from blood (not recorded which). The receptors derive from a man aged 50-59 years who had been exposed to COVID-19.

V and J are TRBV11-2 and TRBJ2-2; D gene uncertain. This CDR3 region has 12 residues. CDR1 and CDR2 (germline): SGHAT, FQNNGV. V was trimmed by 3 bases and J by 5 bases, leaving 4 bases between them. CDR3: CASSFSTGELFF. CDR3 coding DNA: TGTGCCAGCAGCTTTTCTACCGGGGAGCTGTTTTTT.

V gene TRBV30 combines with J gene TRBJ2-5; a weak D match, TRBD1 (5 bases). This CDR3 has 13 residues. Germline loops: CDR1 GTSNPN, CDR2 SVGIG (reference sequence). V was shortened by 1 base and J by 5 bases, with 11 bases between the two germline ends. The DNA for the CDR3 is TGTGCCTGGAGTGCCCGAAACAGGGAGACCCAGTACTTC. Protein product: CAWSARNRETQYF.

The J gene is TRBJ1-3, the V gene TRBV9; 7 nucleotides agree with TRBD1. The CDR3 loop spans 20 amino acids. Germline V gene data show CDR1 as SGDLS and CDR2 as YYNGEE. Unmatched junction bases numbered 16, after V lost 1 base and J lost 0 bases. CDR3 bases: TGTGCCAGCAGCGTAAACCCTAAGAGACAGGGAACAAGCTCTGGAAACACCATATATTTT. It yields the protein CASSVNPKRQGTSSGNTIYF.

This clone appeared a single time. This chain joins TRBV9 and TRBJ2-1, with 7 bases matching TRBD2. Germline-derived CDR1 and CDR2 are SGDLS and YYNGEE. The junction had 6 bases not matched to a gene; V was cut back by 0 bases and J by 9 bases. CDR3 length: 14 amino acids. Here the CDR3 reads CASSVDLGRSEQFF. The CDR3 DNA sequence: TGTGCCAGCAGCGTAGACCTCGGGAGGAGTGAGCAGTTCTTC.

V and J are TRBV7-3 and TRBJ2-7; D remains ambiguous. V dropped 0 bases and J dropped 2 bases, with 14 bases sitting between them. CDR1 and CDR2 (germline): SGHTA, FQGTGA. The CDR3 is made up of 16 amino acids. The DNA for the CDR3 is TGTGCCAGCAGCTTAACTCTTTGGCCTGGAGCCTACGAGCAGTACGTC. Amino acids: CASSLTLWPGAYEQYV.

CDR3 protein: CAIRRQGGTEAFF. Here the CDR3 DNA reads TGTGCCATCAGGCGACAGGGGGGGACTGAAGCTTTCTTT. V gene TRBV10-3 combines with J gene TRBJ1-1, with 9 bases matching TRBD1. With V trimmed by 6 bases and J by 5 bases, 4 bases remained unmatched. Germline V gives CDR1 ENHRY, CDR2 SYGVKD. The CDR3 runs to 13 residues.

The gene calls are TRBV13 and TRBJ2-1; TRBD1 agrees at 10 bases. This CDR3 comprises 16 residues. Germline CDR1 is PRHDT and CDR2 is FYEKMQ (reference sequence). J was trimmed by 4 bases and V by 5 bases; bases with no gene match: 8. CDR3 in amino acids: CASSLSGQGIYNEQFF. CDR3 bases: TGTGCCAGCAGCCTATCGGGACAGGGGATTTACAATGAGCAGTTCTTC.

The V call is TRBV2, the J call TRBJ1-1; TRBD1 might be the D (6 bases). This CDR3 has 13 amino acids. Deletions cut 7 bases from V and 4 bases from J, with 13 bases between. Per germline, CDR1 SNHLY and CDR2 FYNNEI. CDR3 region: CASNTGLVTEAFF. The CDR3 nucleotides are TGTGCCAGCAATACAGGGTTGGTCACTGAAGCTTTCTTT.

The chain recombines TRBV5-1 with TRBJ2-2; 10 bases line up with TRBD1. There are 16 residues in the CDR3. V was pared by 4 bases and J by 8 bases, with 11 bases of the junction left unmatched. Germline values: CDR1 SGHRS, CDR2 YFSETQ. CDR3 coding DNA: TGCGCCAGCAGCAGGAGACAGGGGGCAGTATCAGGGGAGCTGTTTTTT. Protein: CASSRRQGAVSGELFF.

This clone showed up just once. This chain uses TRBV19 with TRBJ2-2; TRBD2 might be the D (5 bases). Trimming took 2 bases from V and 6 from J, leaving 13 bases between them. CDR1 and CDR2 from the germline V gene are LNHDA and SQIVND (reference sequence). The CDR3 is 15 residues long. Here the CDR3 reads CASSISSIVAGELFF. DNA for the CDR3: TGTGCCAGTAGTATATCTAGCATAGTGGCCGGGGAGCTGTTTTTT.

V usage is TRBV19 and J usage is TRBJ2-1; 9 bases line up with TRBD1. CDR3 size: 18 residues. J gave up 0 bases and V 5 bases, and 11 bases lay outside the gene matches. CDR1 and CDR2 (germline): LNHDA, SQIVND (reference sequence). Here the CDR3 reads CASSDRTGAKSSYNEQFF. In nucleotides, the CDR3 is TGTGCCAGTAGTGACAGGACAGGGGCTAAAAGCTCCTACAATGAGCAGTTCTTC.

This sequence joins TRBV30 and TRBJ2-5, with TRBD2 matching 8 bases. The CDR3 has 16 amino acids. CDR1 is GTSNPN, CDR2 SVGIG, per germline (reference sequence). J was trimmed by 9 bases and V by 1 base; bases with no gene match: 16. CDR3 region: CAWSARAGATTVSQYF. DNA for the CDR3: TGTGCCTGGAGTGCGCGAGCGGGGGCGACTACGGTGTCCCAGTACTTC. Using reference TRBV30 and TRBJ2-5 for the parts outside the CDR3, the full variable domain is SQTIHQWPATLVQPVGSPLSLECTVEGTSNPNLYWYRQAAGRGLQLLFYSVGIGQISSEVPQNLSASRPQDRQFILSSKKLLLSDSGFYLCAWSARAGATTVSQYFGPGTRLLVL.

This CDR3 reads CASRDSSTGNTEAFF. CDR3 DNA: TGTGCCAGCAGGGACTCCTCAACGGGGAACACTGAAGCTTTCTTT. V is TRBV6-6 and J is TRBJ1-1; D is undetermined. Germline CDR1 is MNHNY and CDR2 is SVGAGI (reference sequence). Trimming stripped 6 bases from V and 1 base from J, with 15 bases between. The CDR3 is 15 residues long.

The J gene is TRBJ1-2, the V gene TRBV18, with TRBD1 identical over 8 bases. J lost 8 bases, V lost 3 bases, and 11 bases had no gene match. CDR3 length: 15 residues. The germline gives CDR1 KGHSH, CDR2 LQKENI. The CDR3 is CASSPGQGRRVGYTF. CDR3 nucleotides: TGTGCCAGCTCACCCGGACAGGGTAGGAGAGTCGGCTACACCTTC.

This chain links TRBV20-1 with TRBJ2-3, with 14 bases matching TRBD2. The length of the CDR3 is 16 residues. The V segment lost 3 bases and the J segment 3 bases; nucleotides outside the gene matches: 5. CDR1 and CDR2 from the germline V gene are DFQATT and SNEGSKA (reference sequence). The CDR3 region has the DNA TGCAGTGCTAGTAGACTAGCGGGAGGGCGGACAGATACGCAGTATTTT. This encodes CSASRLAGGRTDTQYF.

The chain uses TRBV19 and TRBJ1-1; 8 positions match TRBD1. Germline values: CDR1 LNHDA, CDR2 SQIVND (reference sequence). The CDR3 runs to 14 residues. V shed 8 bases and J 5 bases; nucleotides not matched to a gene: 10. CDR3 residues: CASSFSGGETEAFF. In DNA, the CDR3 is TGTGCCAGTTCTTTTTCAGGGGGCGAGACTGAAGCTTTCTTT.

The chain uses TRBV5-1 and TRBJ2-1; perhaps TRBD1 as D (6 bases). The CDR3 totals 15 residues. CDR1 and CDR2 from the germline V gene are SGHRS and YFSETQ. V lost 3 bases to trimming and J lost 4 bases, with 14 bases between them. This chain's CDR3 is CASSSRPGAYNEQFF. CDR3 DNA sequence: TGCGCCAGCAGCTCCCGCCCAGGGGCGTACAATGAGCAGTTCTTC. The whole variable domain, filled in from reference TRBV5-1 and TRBJ2-1, reads KAGVTQTPRYLIKTRGQQVTLSCSPISGHRSVSWYQQTPGQGLQFLFEYFSETQRNKGNFPGRFSGRQFSNSRSEMNVSTLELGDSALYLCASSSRPGAYNEQFFGPGTRLTVL.

The chain links TRBV11-2 to TRBJ1-1; a weak D match, TRBD1 (5 bases). Per germline, CDR1 SGHAT and CDR2 FQNNGV. V was cut by 2 bases and J by 0 bases, with 10 bases left in between. The CDR3 totals 15 residues. The CDR3 sequence: CASSLLSRVNTEAFF. CDR3 bases: TGTGCCAGCAGCTTACTCTCCAGGGTGAACACTGAAGCTTTCTTT. Drawing the rest from reference TRBV11-2 and TRBJ1-1, the complete variable domain is EAGVAQSPRYKIIEKRQSVAFWCNPISGHATLYWYQQILGQGPKLLIQFQNNGVVDDSQLPKDRFSAERLKGVDSTLKIQPAKLEDSAVYLCASSLLSRVNTEAFFGQGTRLTVV.

The chain uses TRBV2 and TRBJ1-2, with D perhaps TRBD1 (6 bases). The ends were cut back, 7 bases at V and 4 bases at J, with 13 bases in the middle. Germline CDR1 is SNHLY and CDR2 is FYNNEI. The CDR3 has 13 residues. The CDR3 DNA reads TGTGCCAGCAAGGGGGAGGGGTTCTATGGCTACACCTTC. Translated, it gives CASKGEGFYGYTF.

The V gene is TRBV3-1 (or the pseudogene TRBV3-2), the J gene TRBJ2-5, with a tentative D call TRBD2 (7 bases). The CDR3 spans 15 residues. Deletions cut 4 bases from V and 1 base from J, with 13 bases between. Germline V gene data show CDR1 as LGHDT and CDR2 as YNNKEL (reference sequence). The CDR3 is CASSLFGGPQETQYF. CDR3 coding DNA: TGTGCCAGCAGCCTCTTCGGGGGGCCCCAAGAGACCCAGTACTTC.

The chain employs TRBV5-4 and TRBJ2-7; 11 nucleotides match TRBD2. J was trimmed by 2 bases and V by 5 bases; bases with no gene match: 6. The CDR3 length is 15 residues. Per the germline V gene, CDR1 is SGHNT and CDR2 is YYREEE (reference sequence). The CDR3 reads CASRTGTSGTYEQYF. CDR3 bases: TGTGCCAGCAGGACCGGGACTAGCGGTACCTACGAGCAGTACTTC.

This clone was picked up one time. V gene TRBV21-1 combines with J gene TRBJ1-2; the table calls TRBD1, which could not be checked here. TRBV21-1 corresponds to a pseudogene. The CDR3 has 15 residues. The CDR3 coding sequence is TGTGCCAGCAGCAGGGCCGAAGGACAGAACTATGGCTACACCTTC. It yields the protein CASSRAEGQNYGYTF.

The chain combines TRBV29-1 with TRBJ2-7, with TRBD1 as a possible D gene (5 bases). Trimming left V 4 bases short and J 2 bases short, with 12 bases between. The germline CDR1 and CDR2 sequences are SQVTM and ANQGSEA. The CDR3 is made up of 13 amino acids. Written as DNA, the CDR3 is TGCAGCGTTGTGACGGGCAGGGCCTACGAGCAGTACTTC. It specifies CSVVTGRAYEQYF.

The J gene is TRBJ1-2, the V gene TRBV6-1, with D possibly being TRBD1 (6 bases). CDR3 length equals 15 residues. Trimming took off 3 bases at V and 2 bases at J, with 13 bases between the two ends. Germline V CDR1 and CDR2: MNHNS, SASEGT. The CDR3 reads CASSEVTGQNYGYTF. The CDR3 coding sequence is TGTGCCAGCAGTGAGGTTACCGGACAGAACTATGGCTACACCTTC.

This chain connects TRBV6-5 to TRBJ2-7, with D possibly being TRBD1 (6 bases). This CDR3 spans 14 amino acids. V gave up 2 bases and J gave up 3 bases, with 11 bases separating them. CDR1 and CDR2 from the germline V gene are MNHEY and SVGAGI. The CDR3: CASSYEARGYEQYF. CDR3 coding DNA: TGTGCCAGCAGTTACGAGGCCAGGGGCTACGAGCAGTACTTC.

The rearrangement joins TRBV4-2 to TRBJ2-2, with 10 bases that match TRBD2. CDR3 length equals 17 residues. The germline V gene has CDR1 LGHNA and CDR2 YNFKEQ. Losses at the gene ends were 0 bases for V and 7 bases for J; bases not matched to a gene: 8. CDR3: CASSQDLSGRWGGELFF. The DNA of the CDR3 is TGTGCCAGCAGCCAAGATCTTAGCGGGAGGTGGGGCGGGGAGCTGTTTTTT.

The rearrangement links TRBV4-1 to TRBJ2-3; TRBD1 matches at 8 bases. CDR1 MGHRA and CDR2 YSYEKL come from the germline V gene. This CDR3 contains 18 residues. Trimming removed 0 bases from V and 0 bases from J; junction bases left unmatched: 8. CDR3 residues: CASSQDAGGLYSTDTQYF. DNA for the CDR3: TGCGCCAGCAGCCAAGATGCAGGGGGCTTATATAGCACAGATACGCAGTATTTT.

This clone was counted a single time. V and J are TRBV5-1 and TRBJ1-2; 9 bases align to TRBD1. The germline CDR1 and CDR2 sequences are SGHRS and YFSETQ. V gave up 0 bases and J gave up 8 bases; unmatched junction bases: 2. The CDR3 is 13 amino acids. The CDR3, as DNA: TGCGCCAGCAGCTTGGACAGGGGGCGAGGCTACACCTTC. Translated, it gives CASSLDRGRGYTF.